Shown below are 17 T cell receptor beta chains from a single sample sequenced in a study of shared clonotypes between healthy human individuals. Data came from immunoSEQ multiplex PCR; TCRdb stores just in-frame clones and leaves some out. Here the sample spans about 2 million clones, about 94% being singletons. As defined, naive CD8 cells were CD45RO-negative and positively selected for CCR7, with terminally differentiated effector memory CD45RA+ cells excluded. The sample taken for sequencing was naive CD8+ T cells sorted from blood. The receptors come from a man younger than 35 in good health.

The CDR3 DNA reads TGTGCCAGCAGCCAAGACCTCAGGTACTACGAGCAGTACTTC. Its translation is CASSQDLRYYEQYF. The V call is TRBV14, the J call TRBJ2-7, with no clear D. The CDR3 is 14 amino acids. The V end lost 0 bases, the J end lost 3 bases, and 9 bases lay between the germline ends. Looked up from germline, CDR1 is SGHDN and CDR2 is FVKESK.

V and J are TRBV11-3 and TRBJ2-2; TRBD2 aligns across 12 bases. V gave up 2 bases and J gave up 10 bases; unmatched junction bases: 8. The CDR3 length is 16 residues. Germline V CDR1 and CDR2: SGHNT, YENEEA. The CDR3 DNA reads TGTGCCAGCAGCTTACCCCTAGCGGGGGGGCCTGTGGAGCTGTTTTTT. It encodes CASSLPLAGGPVELFF.

CDR3 DNA: TGTGCCAGCAACGAACGGACTGCGAACACCGGGGAGCTGTTTTTT. It translates to CASNERTANTGELFF. The V call is TRBV7-9, the J call TRBJ2-2, with TRBD2 as a possible D gene (5 bases). V lost 7 bases, J lost 0 bases, and 12 bases lay in between. This CDR3 is 15 amino acids long. CDR1 SEHNR and CDR2 FQNEAQ come from the germline V gene (reference sequence).

CDR3 in amino acids: CASSSPRPGVYNEQFF. CDR3 nucleotides: TGTGCCAGCAGCTCCCCCCGCCCAGGGGTATACAATGAGCAGTTCTTC. The V gene is TRBV7-3, the J gene TRBJ2-1, with a weak D call TRBD1 (6 bases). CDR3 length: 16 amino acids. CDR1 is SGHTA and CDR2 is FQGTGA in the germline V gene. Trimming shortened V by 4 bases and J by 4 bases, and 17 bases separated the two germline ends.

In nucleotides, the CDR3 is TGTGCCAGCTCACCAGCGGAGCGGGAAGTGTCTGGAAACACCATATATTTT. Translated, it gives CASSPAEREVSGNTIYF. The chain couples TRBV18 to TRBJ1-3; D not certain. V shed 2 bases and J shed 1 base, with 15 bases lying between them. Germline CDR1 reads KGHSH; CDR2 reads LQKENI. CDR3 length: 17 residues.

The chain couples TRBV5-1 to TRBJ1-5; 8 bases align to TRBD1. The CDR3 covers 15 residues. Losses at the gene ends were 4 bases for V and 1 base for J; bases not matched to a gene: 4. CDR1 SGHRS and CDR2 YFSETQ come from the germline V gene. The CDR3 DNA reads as TGCGCCAGCAGCGTGACAGGGGAAAGCAATCAGCCCCAGCATTTT. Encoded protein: CASSVTGESNQPQHF.

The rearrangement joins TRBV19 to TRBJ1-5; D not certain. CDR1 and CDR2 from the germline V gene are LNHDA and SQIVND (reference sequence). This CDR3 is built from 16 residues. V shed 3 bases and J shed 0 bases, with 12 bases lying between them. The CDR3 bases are TGTGCCAGTAGTATTAGTGGTGTTTATAGCAATCAGCCCCAGCATTTT. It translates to CASSISGVYSNQPQHF.

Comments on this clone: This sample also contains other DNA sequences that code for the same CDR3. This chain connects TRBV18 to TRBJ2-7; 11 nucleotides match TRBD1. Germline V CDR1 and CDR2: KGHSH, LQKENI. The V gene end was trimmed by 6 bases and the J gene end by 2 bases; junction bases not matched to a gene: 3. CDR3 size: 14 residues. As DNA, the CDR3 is TGTGCCAGCTCCCCGGGACAGGGGGCCTACGAGCAGTACTTC. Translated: CASSPGQGAYEQYF.

The CDR3 DNA follows: TGTGCCAGCAGCGCGCCTCAACAGGGGGACTACGAGCAGTACTTC. As protein: CASSAPQQGDYEQYF. The chain carries TRBV5-6 and TRBJ2-7, with 8 bases matching TRBD1. The CDR3 sequence is 15 residues long. The germline gives CDR1 SGHDT, CDR2 YYEEEE. V was pared by 4 bases and J by 3 bases, with 9 bases of the junction left unmatched. The whole variable domain, filled in from reference TRBV5-6 and TRBJ2-7, reads DAGVTQSPTHLIKTRGQQVTLRCSPKSGHDTVSWYQQALGQGPQFIFQYYEEEERQRGNFPDRFSGHQFPNYSSELNVNALLLGDSALYLCASSAPQQGDYEQYFGPGTRLTVT.

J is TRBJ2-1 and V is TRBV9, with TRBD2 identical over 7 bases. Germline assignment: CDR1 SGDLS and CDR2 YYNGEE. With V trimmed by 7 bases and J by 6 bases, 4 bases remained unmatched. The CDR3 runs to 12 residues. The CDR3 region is CASAGGGNEQFF. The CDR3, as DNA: TGTGCCAGCGCGGGCGGGGGCAATGAGCAGTTCTTC.

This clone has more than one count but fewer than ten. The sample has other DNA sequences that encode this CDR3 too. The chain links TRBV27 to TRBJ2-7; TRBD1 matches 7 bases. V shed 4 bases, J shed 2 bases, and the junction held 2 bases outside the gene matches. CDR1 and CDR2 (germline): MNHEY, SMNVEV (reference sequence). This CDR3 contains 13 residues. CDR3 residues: CASSWDRAYEQYF. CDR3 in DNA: TGTGCCAGCAGTTGGGACAGAGCCTACGAGCAGTACTTC.

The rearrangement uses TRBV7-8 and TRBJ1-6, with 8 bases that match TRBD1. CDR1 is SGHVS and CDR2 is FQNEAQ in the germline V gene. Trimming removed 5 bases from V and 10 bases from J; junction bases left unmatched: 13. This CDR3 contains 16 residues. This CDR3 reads CASSHLGQGGTSPLHF. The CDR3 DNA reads TGTGCCAGCAGCCATCTAGGACAGGGAGGGACCTCACCCCTCCACTTT.

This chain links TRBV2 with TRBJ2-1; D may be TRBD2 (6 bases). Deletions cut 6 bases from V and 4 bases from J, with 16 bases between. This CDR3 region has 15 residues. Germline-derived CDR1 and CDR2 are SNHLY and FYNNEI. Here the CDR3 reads CASSDTGGEYNEQFF. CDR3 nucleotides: TGTGCCAGCAGCGATACGGGCGGGGAGTACAATGAGCAGTTCTTC.

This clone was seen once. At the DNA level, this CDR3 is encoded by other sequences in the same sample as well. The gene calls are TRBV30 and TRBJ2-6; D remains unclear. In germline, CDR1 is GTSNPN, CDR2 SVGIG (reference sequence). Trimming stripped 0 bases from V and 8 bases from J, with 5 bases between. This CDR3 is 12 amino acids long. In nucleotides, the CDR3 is TGTGCCTGGAGTGTAGGGTCCAACGTCCTGACTTTC. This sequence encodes CAWSVGSNVLTF.

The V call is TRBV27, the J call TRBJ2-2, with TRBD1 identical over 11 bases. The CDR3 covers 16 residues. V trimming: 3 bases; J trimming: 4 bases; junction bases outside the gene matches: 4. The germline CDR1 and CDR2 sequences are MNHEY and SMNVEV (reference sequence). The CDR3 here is CASSFPGTGGTGELFF. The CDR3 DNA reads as TGTGCCAGCAGTTTCCCCGGGACAGGGGGCACCGGGGAGCTGTTTTTT.

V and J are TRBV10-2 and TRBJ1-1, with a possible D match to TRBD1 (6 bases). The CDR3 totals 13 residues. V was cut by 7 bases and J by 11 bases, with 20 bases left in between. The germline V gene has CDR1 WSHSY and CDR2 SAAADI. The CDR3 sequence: CASNDQQGSKAFF. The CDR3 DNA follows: TGCGCCAGCAACGATCAACAGGGAAGTAAGGCTTTCTTT.

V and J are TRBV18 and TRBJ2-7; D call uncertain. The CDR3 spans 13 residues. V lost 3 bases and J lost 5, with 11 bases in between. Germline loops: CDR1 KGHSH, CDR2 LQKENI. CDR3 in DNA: TGTGCCAGCTCACCCGATGACCTAGACGAGCAGTACTTC. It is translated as CASSPDDLDEQYF.